This TCR beta chain was observed in a study of blood T cell repertoires in COVID-19. Study-level information: COVID-19 samples collected from the United States, Italy and Spain covered acute and convalescent phases.

V was pared by 5 bases and J by 0 bases, with 11 bases between. This CDR3 spans 15 amino acids. Germline V lookup: CDR1 KGHSH, CDR2 LQKENI. The study drew participants aged about 18 to 95 years from roughly 25 US areas. Participant reports of clinical history set cohort assignment. Original methodology: Reference gene primers were amplified, and this amplification served to estimate nucleated cell counts. Clones were read by immunoSEQ multiplex PCR, and TCRdb kept only the in-frame ones, dropping some. V and J calls and clone size follow that table, whereas D and trimming were derived from the DNA. Among more than 300,000 clones listed, more than 85% were seen once.

The V gene is TRBV18, the J gene TRBJ1-3; possibly TRBD1 for D (5 bases). Sequencing was performed on PBMCs or T cells enriched from blood (not recorded which). This TCR was sampled from a woman in her 30s who had recovered from COVID-19. The CDR3 DNA follows: TGTGCCAGCTCAGCTACAGGCAACTCTGGAAACACCATATATTTT. Its protein product is CASSATGNSGNTIYF.